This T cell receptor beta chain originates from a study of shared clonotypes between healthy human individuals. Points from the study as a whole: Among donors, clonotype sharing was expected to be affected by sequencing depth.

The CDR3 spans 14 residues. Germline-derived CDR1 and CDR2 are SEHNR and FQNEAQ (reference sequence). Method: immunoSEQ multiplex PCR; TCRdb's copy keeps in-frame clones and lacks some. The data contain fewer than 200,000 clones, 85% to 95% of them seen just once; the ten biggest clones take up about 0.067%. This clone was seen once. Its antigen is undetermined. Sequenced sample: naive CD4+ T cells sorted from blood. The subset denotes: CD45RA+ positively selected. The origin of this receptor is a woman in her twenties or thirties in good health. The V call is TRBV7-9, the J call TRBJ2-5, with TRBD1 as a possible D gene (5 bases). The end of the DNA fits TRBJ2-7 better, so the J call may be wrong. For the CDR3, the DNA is TGTGCCAGCAGTCCCATCCGACAGACCTACGAGCAGTACTTC. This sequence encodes CASSPIRQTYEQYF.